The 4 T cell receptor beta chains below were found in one sample sequenced in a study of blood T cell repertoires in COVID-19 (dated by TCRdb to the early 2020s). The library came from the immunoSEQ multiplex PCR assay. TCRdb retrieved this table from immuneACCESS and kept in-frame rearrangements only. Not all clones are present; in checked studies, unresolved V genes account for under half, and no reason is known for the remainder. This sample gives about 250,000 clones in total; roughly 80% of them show up just once. Approximately 4.5% of the sample belongs to the ten largest clones. Sequences were obtained from peripheral blood. The receptors come from a woman aged 70-85 years with acute or convalescent COVID-19.

The CDR3 sequence is CASSIPRRGRSNQPQHF. Here the CDR3 DNA reads TGTGCCAGTAGTATCCCGAGGCGCGGAAGAAGCAATCAGCCCCAGCATTTT. The rearrangement joins TRBV19 to TRBJ1-5; D gene unclear. V gave up 3 bases and J gave up 1 base, with 16 bases separating them. Germline V gene sequence: CDR1 LNHDA, CDR2 SQIVND (reference sequence). This CDR3 is 17 amino acids long.

The V gene is TRBV2, the J gene TRBJ2-3; a weak D match, TRBD2 (5 bases). The CDR3 covers 14 residues. V was clipped by 7 bases and J by 5 bases, with 16 bases between them. Germline V gene lookup returns CDR1 SNHLY and CDR2 FYNNEI. CDR3 protein: CASMPGYFKDTQYF. The CDR3 DNA sequence: TGTGCCAGCATGCCGGGATACTTCAAAGATACGCAGTATTTT.

The chain is built from TRBV6-5 and TRBJ2-1, with a possible D match to TRBD1 (5 bases). CDR1 is MNHEY and CDR2 is SVGAGI in the germline V gene. With 0 bases removed from V and 4 bases from J, the gap between germline ends came to 10 bases. This CDR3 spans 15 amino acids. CDR3 protein: CASSYSGASYNEQFF. The CDR3 bases are TGTGCCAGCAGTTACTCAGGGGCCAGTTACAATGAGCAGTTCTTC.

This chain joins TRBV7-2 and TRBJ1-1, with D perhaps TRBD1 (5 bases). In germline, CDR1 is SGHTA, CDR2 FQGNSA. CDR3 length equals 14 residues. The V gene lost 5 bases and the J gene lost 4 bases, with 14 bases spanning the gap. CDR3 amino acids: CASSQSQVPTEAFF. The CDR3 region has the DNA TGTGCCAGCAGCCAATCACAGGTTCCCACTGAAGCTTTCTTT.